Shown below are 5 T cell receptor beta chains from a single sample sequenced in a study of blood T cell repertoires in COVID-19. TCRdb's copy holds only in-frame clones and misses some; the assay was immunoSEQ multiplex PCR. The sample includes 30,000 or so clones, more than 70% of them seen just once. Sequenced: peripheral blood. These receptors came from a woman aged 40 to 50 with active or convalescent COVID-19.

The chain combines TRBV10-3 with TRBJ1-2; TRBD1 matches at 8 bases. V was clipped by 6 bases and J by 4 bases; unmatched bases: 10. The germline V gene encodes CDR1 ENHRY and CDR2 SYGVKD. CDR3 length equals 15 residues. The CDR3 DNA follows: TGTGCCATCAGCCAAGGACAGGGAGTAAGCTATGGCTACACCTTC. Protein sequence: CAISQGQGVSYGYTF.

As to this clone: An end of the junction differs from the germline gene, which may be a read error. V and J are TRBV7-6 and TRBJ2-3, with 9 bases fitting TRBD1. The germline CDR1 and CDR2 sequences are SGHVS and FNYEAQ. The CDR3 loop spans 15 amino acids. The DNA for the CDR3 is TGTGCCAGCACCTTAGGGACAGGGTACCTAGATACGCAGTATTTT. Translated: CASTLGTGYLDTQYF.

About this clone itself: Distinct nucleotide sequences in the sample also encode this CDR3. The genes are TRBV28 and TRBJ1-5; the D is unclear. The CDR3 sequence is 12 residues long. V lost 1 base and J 5 bases, leaving 3 bases between the germline ends. Germline CDR1 MDHEN, CDR2 SYDVKM. The CDR3 is CASSLSDQPQHF. CDR3 DNA: TGTGCCAGCAGTTTATCCGATCAGCCCCAGCATTTT.

The chain uses TRBV5-1 and TRBJ2-7; tentative D call: TRBD1 (6 bases). The germline V and J ends were trimmed by 4 bases and 6 bases, with 17 bases remaining between them. Germline loops: CDR1 SGHRS, CDR2 YFSETQ. The CDR3 has 14 amino acids. CDR3: CASSDTGSTGEQYF. CDR3 in DNA: TGCGCCAGCAGCGATACAGGGTCTACGGGCGAGCAGTACTTC.

The chain combines TRBV11-2 with TRBJ1-6, with D possibly being TRBD1 (5 bases). CDR1 and CDR2 from the germline V gene are SGHAT and FQNNGV. Trimming left V 1 base short and J 10 bases short, with 14 bases between. This CDR3 contains 15 residues. The CDR3 is CASSLGFRVESPLHF. The DNA for the CDR3 is TGTGCCAGCAGCTTAGGTTTCAGGGTCGAATCACCCCTCCACTTT.